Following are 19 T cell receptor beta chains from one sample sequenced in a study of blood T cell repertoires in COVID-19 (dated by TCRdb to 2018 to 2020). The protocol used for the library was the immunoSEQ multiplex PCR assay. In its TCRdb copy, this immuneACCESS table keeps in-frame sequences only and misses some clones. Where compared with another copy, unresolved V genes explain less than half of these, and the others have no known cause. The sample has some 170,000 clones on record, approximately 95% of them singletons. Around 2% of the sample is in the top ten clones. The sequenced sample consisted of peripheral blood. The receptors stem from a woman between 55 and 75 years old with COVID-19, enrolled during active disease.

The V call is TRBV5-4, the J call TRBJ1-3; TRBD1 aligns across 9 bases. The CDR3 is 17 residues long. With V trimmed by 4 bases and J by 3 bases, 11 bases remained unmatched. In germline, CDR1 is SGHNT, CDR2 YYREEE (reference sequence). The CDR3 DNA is TGTGCCAGCAGCCTCTCAGCACAGGGGGCGCATGGAAACACCATATATTTT. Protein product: CASSLSAQGAHGNTIYF.

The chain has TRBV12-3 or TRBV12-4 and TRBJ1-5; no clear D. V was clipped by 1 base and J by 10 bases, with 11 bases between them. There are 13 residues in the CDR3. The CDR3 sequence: CASSLGSSLPQHF. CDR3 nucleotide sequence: TGTGCCAGCAGTTTAGGGTCGAGTCTACCCCAGCATTTT.

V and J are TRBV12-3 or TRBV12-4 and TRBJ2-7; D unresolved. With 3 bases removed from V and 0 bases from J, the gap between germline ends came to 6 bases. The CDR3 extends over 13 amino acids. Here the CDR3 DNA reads TGTGCCAGCAGTTTGTTGAGCTCCTACGAGCAGTACTTC. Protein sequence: CASSLLSSYEQYF.

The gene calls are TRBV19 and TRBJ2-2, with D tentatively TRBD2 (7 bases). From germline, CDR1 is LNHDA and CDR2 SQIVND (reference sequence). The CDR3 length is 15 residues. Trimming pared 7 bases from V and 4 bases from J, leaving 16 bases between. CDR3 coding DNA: TGTGCCAGTATGTCAGCGGGACACATCACCGGGGAGCTGTTTTTT. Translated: CASMSAGHITGELFF.

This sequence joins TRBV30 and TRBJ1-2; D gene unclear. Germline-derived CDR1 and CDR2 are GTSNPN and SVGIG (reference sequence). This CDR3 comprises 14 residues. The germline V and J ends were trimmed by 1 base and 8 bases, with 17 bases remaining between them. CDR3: CAWSATQNLRGYTF. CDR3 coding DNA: TGTGCCTGGAGTGCCACTCAAAATTTGAGGGGCTACACCTTC.

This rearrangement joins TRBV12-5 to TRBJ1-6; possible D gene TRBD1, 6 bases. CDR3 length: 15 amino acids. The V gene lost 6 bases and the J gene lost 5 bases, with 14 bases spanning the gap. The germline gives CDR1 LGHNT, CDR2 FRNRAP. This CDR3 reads CASGPPGHDNSPLHF. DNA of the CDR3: TGTGCTAGTGGCCCACCGGGACACGATAATTCACCCCTCCACTTT.

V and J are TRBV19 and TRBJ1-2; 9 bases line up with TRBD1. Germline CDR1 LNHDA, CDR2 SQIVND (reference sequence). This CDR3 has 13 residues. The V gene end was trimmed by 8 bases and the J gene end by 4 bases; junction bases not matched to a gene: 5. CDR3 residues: CASLGGQGYGYTF. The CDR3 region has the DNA TGTGCCAGTCTGGGGGGACAGGGCTATGGCTACACCTTC.

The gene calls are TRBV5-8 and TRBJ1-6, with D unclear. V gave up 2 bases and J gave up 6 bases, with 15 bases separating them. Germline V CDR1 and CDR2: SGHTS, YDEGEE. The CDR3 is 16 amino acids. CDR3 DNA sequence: TGTGCCAGCAGCTTAGCAGGTGCTACTGTTAATTCACCCCTCCACTTT. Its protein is CASSLAGATVNSPLHF.

The CDR3 protein is CAISEYGGQNTEAFF. In DNA form, the CDR3 reads TGTGCCATCAGTGAGTATGGAGGGCAGAACACTGAAGCTTTCTTT. The chain employs TRBV10-3 and TRBJ1-1, with D hard to call. V was pared by 1 base and J by 1 base, with 10 bases between. The germline V gene has CDR1 ENHRY and CDR2 SYGVKD. The CDR3 length is 15 residues.

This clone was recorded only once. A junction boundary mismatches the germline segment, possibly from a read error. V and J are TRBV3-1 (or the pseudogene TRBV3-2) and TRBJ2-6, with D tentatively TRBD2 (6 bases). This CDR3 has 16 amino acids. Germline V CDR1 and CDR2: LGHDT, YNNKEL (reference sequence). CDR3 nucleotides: TGTGCCAGCAGCGCCACCGGGACTGTTGGGACCAACGTCCTGACTTTC. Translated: CASSATGTVGTNVLTF.

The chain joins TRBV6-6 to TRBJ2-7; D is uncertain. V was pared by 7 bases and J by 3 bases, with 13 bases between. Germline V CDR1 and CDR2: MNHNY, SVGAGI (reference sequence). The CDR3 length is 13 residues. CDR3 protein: CASTLGSVYEQYF. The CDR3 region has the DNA TGTGCCAGCACCCTGGGCTCCGTCTACGAGCAGTACTTC.

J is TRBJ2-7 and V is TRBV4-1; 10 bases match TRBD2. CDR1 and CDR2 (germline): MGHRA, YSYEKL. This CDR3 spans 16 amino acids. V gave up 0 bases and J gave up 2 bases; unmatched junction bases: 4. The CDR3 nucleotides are TGCGCCAGCAGCCAAGATAGGCTAGCGGGGGCCTACGAGCAGTACTTC. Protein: CASSQDRLAGAYEQYF.

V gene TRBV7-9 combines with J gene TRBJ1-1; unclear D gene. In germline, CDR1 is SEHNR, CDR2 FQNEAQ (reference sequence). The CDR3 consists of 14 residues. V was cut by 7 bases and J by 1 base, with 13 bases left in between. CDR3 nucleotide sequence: TGTGCCAGCACCAAGGCGGGAACGAACACTGAAGCTTTCTTT. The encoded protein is CASTKAGTNTEAFF.

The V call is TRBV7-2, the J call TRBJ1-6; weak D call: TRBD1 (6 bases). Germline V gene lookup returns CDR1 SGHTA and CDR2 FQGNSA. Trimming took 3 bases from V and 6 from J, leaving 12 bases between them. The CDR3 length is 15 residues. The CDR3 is CASSFSARGNSPLHF. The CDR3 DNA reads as TGTGCCAGCAGCTTCTCAGCCAGGGGTAATTCACCCCTCCACTTT.

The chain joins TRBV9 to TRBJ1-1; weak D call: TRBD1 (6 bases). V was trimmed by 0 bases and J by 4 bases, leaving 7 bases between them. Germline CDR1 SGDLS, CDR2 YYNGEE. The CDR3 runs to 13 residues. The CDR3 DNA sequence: TGTGCCAGCAGCGTAGTGACAGGCACTGAAGCTTTCTTT. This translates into CASSVVTGTEAFF.

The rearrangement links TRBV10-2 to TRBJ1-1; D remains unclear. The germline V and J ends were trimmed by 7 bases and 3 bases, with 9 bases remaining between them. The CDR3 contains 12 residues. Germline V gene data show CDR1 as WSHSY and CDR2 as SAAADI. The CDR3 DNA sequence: TGCGCCAGCAACCGGGGAGACACTGAAGCTTTCTTT. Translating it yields CASNRGDTEAFF.

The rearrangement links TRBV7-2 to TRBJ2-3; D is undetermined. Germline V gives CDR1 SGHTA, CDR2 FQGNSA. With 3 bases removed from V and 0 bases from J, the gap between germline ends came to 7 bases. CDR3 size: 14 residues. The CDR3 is CASSFTGSTDTQYF. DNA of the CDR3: TGTGCCAGCAGCTTCACGGGTAGCACAGATACGCAGTATTTT.

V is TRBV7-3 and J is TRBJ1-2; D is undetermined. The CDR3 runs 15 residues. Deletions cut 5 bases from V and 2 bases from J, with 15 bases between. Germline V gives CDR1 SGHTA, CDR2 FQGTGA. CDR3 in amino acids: CASSLGGSPNYGYTF. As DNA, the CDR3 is TGTGCCAGCAGCCTGGGAGGGAGTCCCAACTATGGCTACACCTTC. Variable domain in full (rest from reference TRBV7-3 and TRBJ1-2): GAGVSQTPSNKVTEKGKYVELRCDPISGHTALYWYRQSLGQGPEFLIYFQGTGAADDSGLPNDRFFAVRPEGSVSTLKIQRTERGDSAVYLCASSLGGSPNYGYTFGSGTRLTVV.

The CDR3 sequence: CASSLVQGVYEQYF. CDR3 nucleotide sequence: TGCGCCAGCAGCTTGGTGCAGGGGGTCTACGAGCAGTACTTC. The chain has TRBV5-1 and TRBJ2-7; TRBD1 matches 7 bases. This CDR3 is 14 amino acids long. The V gene end was trimmed by 0 bases and the J gene end by 3 bases; junction bases not matched to a gene: 3. Germline CDR1 SGHRS, CDR2 YFSETQ.